At least ten counts were recorded for the clone carrying this T cell receptor beta chain. Its antigen is not identified. Study-wide findings and caveats: Whole repertoires were not studied in the larger cohort, only one V-J beta rearrangement.

Between the trimmed V and J ends, which lost 2 bases and 2 bases, there was a span of 9 bases. The CDR3 runs to 14 residues. Germline CDR1 SGHVS, CDR2 FQNEAQ. TCRdb reanalysed the 5' RACE reads using MiXCR and keeps one entry per CDR3 protein. Of around 50,000 distinct CDR3 sequences in the sample, 17% were seen once. The sequence came from a female donor with breast cancer. The source material was naive CD4+ T cells sorted from blood. The subset here: naive CD4+ T cells, CD4+CD45RA+CD25-. The chain uses TRBV7-8 and TRBJ1-1; D not resolved. CDR3 DNA: TGTGCCAGCAGCTTAAAGCTGGGTAACACTGAAGCTTTCTTT. Translating gives CASSLKLGNTEAFF.